The TCR beta chain described here comes from a study of cytomegalovirus exposure and HLA in healthy donors. The sample holds a few counts of this clone. Primers: 60 Vbeta forward and 13 Jbeta reverse. TCRdb's table, derived via immunoSEQ multiplex PCR, lists solely in-frame clones and lacks some. The sample consists of roughly 130,000 clones, 80% of them appearing once. CDR3 size: 16 residues. Germline CDR1 MGHRA, CDR2 YSYEKL. J lost 4 bases, V lost 5 bases, and 12 bases had no gene match. The chain employs TRBV4-1 and TRBJ2-7, with TRBD1 identical over 9 bases. The material sequenced was PBMCs. The receptor was derived from a male donor in good health and CMV-seronegative. The CDR3 loop is CASSTLGTGNDYEQYF. CDR3 nucleotides: TGCGCCAGCAGCACCCTCGGGACAGGGAATGATTACGAGCAGTACTTC.